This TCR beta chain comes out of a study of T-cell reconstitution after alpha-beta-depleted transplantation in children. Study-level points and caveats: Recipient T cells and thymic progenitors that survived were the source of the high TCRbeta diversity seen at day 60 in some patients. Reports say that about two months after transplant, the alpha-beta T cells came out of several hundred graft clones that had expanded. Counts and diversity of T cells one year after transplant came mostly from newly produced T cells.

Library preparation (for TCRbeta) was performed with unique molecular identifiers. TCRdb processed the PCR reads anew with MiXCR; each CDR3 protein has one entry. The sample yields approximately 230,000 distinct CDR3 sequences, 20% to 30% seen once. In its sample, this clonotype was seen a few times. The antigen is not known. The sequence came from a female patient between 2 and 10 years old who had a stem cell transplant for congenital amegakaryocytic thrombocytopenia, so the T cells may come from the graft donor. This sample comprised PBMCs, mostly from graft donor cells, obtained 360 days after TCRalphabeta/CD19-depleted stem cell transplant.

In DNA form, the CDR3 reads TGTGCCAGCAGCCCGGGGTCCTCGAGGGGTGAGCAGTTCTTC. Protein: CASSPGSSRGEQFF. This chain uses TRBV9 with TRBJ2-1; the D call may be TRBD1 or TRBD2 (5 bases each). Germline V CDR1 and CDR2: SGDLS, YYNGEE. The V end was cut by 4 bases, the J end by 9 bases, with 17 bases between. This CDR3 is built from 14 residues.